This TCR beta chain was profiled in a study of T cell responses to AZD1222 COVID-19 vaccine. Generated by immunoSEQ multiplex PCR, the TCRdb table keeps only in-frame clones and is missing some. Counted here are around 170,000 clones, 85% to 90% occurring once; the ten biggest clones make up 11%. About this clone itself: Its specificity is unknown.

Overall study results and limits: Within unmutated variant regions lay the reported targets of nearly half of spike-specific TCRs.

Second-dose intervals of approximately 4 or approximately 12 weeks were pooled. The CDR3 is 13 residues long. Germline V gives CDR1 SGHTA, CDR2 FQGNSA. Between the trimmed V and J ends, which lost 2 bases and 6 bases, there was a span of 8 bases. This sequence originates from an adult who received the AZD1222 COVID-19 vaccine. The rearrangement joins TRBV7-2 to TRBJ2-1; D not resolved. The material was peripheral blood, obtained 28 days after the second AZD1222 dose. CDR3 loop: CASSLSRSNEQFF. CDR3 nucleotides: TGTGCCAGCAGCTTATCTAGGAGCAATGAGCAGTTCTTC.